This paragraph covers one T cell receptor (beta chain) sequence. The length of the CDR3 is 12 residues. The junction had 8 bases not matched to a gene; V was cut back by 7 bases and J by 7 bases. In germline, CDR1 is SQVTM, CDR2 ANQGSEA. A multiplex PCR was run with 60 Vbeta primers and 13 Jbeta primers. Clones were sequenced by immunoSEQ multiplex PCR, and TCRdb holds only the in-frame ones, with some missing. The sample lists about 110,000 clones, approximately 84% occurring once. These data originate in a study of cytomegalovirus exposure and HLA in healthy donors. The sequence was obtained from a man aged 35 to 55 in good health and CMV-seronegative. Material: PBMCs. The chain links TRBV29-1 to TRBJ1-1; 8 bases are a match to TRBD1. CDR3 residues: CSAAPGGLEAFF. In DNA form, the CDR3 reads TGCAGCGCGGCTCCAGGGGGCCTTGAAGCTTTCTTT.